Below are 24 T cell receptor beta chains sequenced from a single sample in a study of T cell repertoires in cytomegalovirus infection. Via MiXCR, TCRdb re-called the reads, giving one row per CDR3 protein. This repertoire shows approximately 190,000 distinct CDR3 sequences, 8% to 10% found once; its top ten account for about 4.2%. Sequenced material: PBMCs. The receptor set was obtained from a human donor in good health (CMV status not recorded). Some clones in this sample may be carry-over from other donors' samples.

In this sample, this clonotype turned up many times. The V call is TRBV7-2, the J call TRBJ2-6; D is ambiguous. Trimming pared 5 bases from V and 2 bases from J, leaving 10 bases between. CDR3 length: 15 amino acids. Germline CDR1 SGHTA, CDR2 FQGNSA. The CDR3 sequence is CASSKGFPGANVLTF. In DNA, the CDR3 is TGTGCCAGCAGCAAGGGTTTCCCTGGGGCCAACGTCCTGACTTTC.

V and J are TRBV6-2 or TRBV6-3 and TRBJ2-7; 8 bases map to TRBD1. Germline loops: CDR1 MNHEY, CDR2 SVGEGT. CDR3 length: 12 amino acids. Trimming at V came to 4 bases and at J to 9 bases, leaving 5 bases not matched to a gene. CDR3 nucleotide sequence: TGTGCCAGCAGTTCAGCAGGGGGCGCGCAGTACTTC. Translation: CASSSAGGAQYF.

Many counts were recorded for this clonotype. This chain uses TRBV4-2 with TRBJ2-5, with a tentative D call TRBD2 (6 bases). V was pared by 1 base and J by 4 bases, with 16 bases between. CDR1 is LGHNA, CDR2 YNFKEQ, per germline. The CDR3 covers 16 residues. The CDR3: CASSQASGTGGETQYF. The CDR3 DNA reads TGTGCCAGCAGCCAAGCGTCCGGGACTGGGGGAGAGACCCAGTACTTC.

This clonotype was seen ten or more times. The chain carries TRBV19 and TRBJ1-6, with TRBD1 matching over 9 bases. V shed 7 bases, J shed 7 bases, and the junction held 14 bases outside the gene matches. The CDR3 contains 17 residues. Per the germline V gene, CDR1 is LNHDA and CDR2 is SQIVND (reference sequence). The CDR3 bases are TGTGCCAGTACCACCGGGACAGGGTTGAAGGCAAATTCACCCCTCCACTTT. Protein: CASTTGTGLKANSPLHF. Looking up the rest from reference TRBV19 and TRBJ1-6 gives the full variable domain: DGGITQSPKYLFRKEGQNVTLSCEQNLNHDAMYWYRQDPGQGLRLIYYSQIVNDFQKGDIAEGYSVSREKKESFPLTVTSAQKNPTAFYLCASTTGTGLKANSPLHFGNGTRLTVT.

Many counts were recorded for this clonotype. Here the CDR3 reads CASSHLSYPNTGELFF. The CDR3 DNA follows: TGCGCCAGCAGTCATCTATCGTACCCGAACACCGGGGAGCTGTTTTTT. This chain joins TRBV23-1 and TRBJ2-2, with no clear D. TRBV23-1 falls under the ORF class, with uncertain function. With 3 bases removed from V and 0 bases from J, the gap between germline ends came to 11 bases. This CDR3 comprises 16 residues.

The chain carries TRBV24-1 and TRBJ2-3; no reliable D call. This CDR3 region has 12 residues. Germline CDR1 is KGHDR and CDR2 is SFDVKD. The germline V and J ends were trimmed by 5 bases and 2 bases, with 4 bases remaining between them. CDR3 nucleotide sequence: TGTGCCACCAGTGCTAACACAGATACGCAGTATTTT. Protein sequence: CATSANTDTQYF.

V and J are TRBV11-2 and TRBJ1-1; weak D call: TRBD1 (5 bases). The CDR3 totals 19 residues. Deletions cut 1 base from V and 3 bases from J, with 24 bases between. Germline V gene lookup returns CDR1 SGHAT and CDR2 FQNNGV. CDR3 sequence: CASSLGSWGPRQRDTEAFF. In DNA form, the CDR3 reads TGTGCCAGCAGCTTAGGGTCTTGGGGTCCTCGACAGCGGGACACTGAAGCTTTCTTT. Using reference TRBV11-2 and TRBJ1-1 for the parts outside the CDR3, the full variable domain is EAGVAQSPRYKIIEKRQSVAFWCNPISGHATLYWYQQILGQGPKLLIQFQNNGVVDDSQLPKDRFSAERLKGVDSTLKIQPAKLEDSAVYLCASSLGSWGPRQRDTEAFFGQGTRLTVV.

In this sample, this clonotype turned up many times. J is TRBJ1-4 and V is TRBV28; 8 bases map to TRBD1. Germline assignment: CDR1 MDHEN and CDR2 SYDVKM. Trimming took 5 bases from V and 7 from J; bases not matched to a gene: 9. The CDR3 sequence is 15 residues long. The CDR3 reads CASSPQGQGGEKLFF. CDR3 DNA: TGTGCCAGCAGTCCCCAAGGACAGGGCGGTGAAAAACTGTTTTTT.

This sequence joins TRBV18 and TRBJ2-1; 7 nucleotides match TRBD2. The CDR3 length is 16 residues. Trimming cost V 3 bases and J 3 bases; bases outside gene matches: 8. Germline CDR1 is KGHSH and CDR2 is LQKENI. This CDR3 reads CASSPTGGRFYNEQFF. The CDR3 nucleotides are TGTGCCAGCTCACCGACGGGAGGAAGATTCTACAATGAGCAGTTCTTC.

This clonotype was counted between two and nine times. The genes are TRBV28 and TRBJ1-2; D is uncertain. V was shortened by 8 bases and J by 6 bases, with 10 bases between the two germline ends. Germline V CDR1 and CDR2: MDHEN, SYDVKM. This CDR3 has 11 residues. CDR3 coding DNA: TGTGCCAGCGGAGGCATGGATGGCTACACCTTC. Protein: CASGGMDGYTF.

This clonotype was seen repeatedly, ten times or more. The chain joins TRBV7-8 to TRBJ2-1, with 7 bases that match TRBD1. Trimming removed 5 bases from V and 0 bases from J; junction bases left unmatched: 7. CDR1 and CDR2 (germline): SGHVS, FQNEAQ. The length of the CDR3 is 16 residues. CDR3 sequence: CASSPDRVRSYNEQFF. DNA of the CDR3: TGTGCCAGCAGCCCAGACAGGGTGCGCTCCTACAATGAGCAGTTCTTC.

This clonotype was counted at least ten times. CDR3 protein: CASSLGAGGHTDTQYF. Written as DNA, the CDR3 is TGTGCCAGCAGCTTAGGGGCGGGAGGCCACACAGATACGCAGTATTTT. The gene calls are TRBV11-2 and TRBJ2-3; TRBD2 aligns across 8 bases. Trimming cost V 1 base and J 2 bases; bases outside gene matches: 5. Germline V CDR1 and CDR2: SGHAT, FQNNGV. This CDR3 has 16 residues. The full variable domain, rest sourced from reference TRBV11-2 and TRBJ2-3, is EAGVAQSPRYKIIEKRQSVAFWCNPISGHATLYWYQQILGQGPKLLIQFQNNGVVDDSQLPKDRFSAERLKGVDSTLKIQPAKLEDSAVYLCASSLGAGGHTDTQYFGPGTRLTVL.

This clonotype came up many times. The V gene is TRBV11-2, the J gene TRBJ2-1; 7 positions agree with TRBD2. Germline values: CDR1 SGHAT, CDR2 FQNNGV. CDR3 length: 15 amino acids. V lost 7 bases, J lost 0 bases, and 6 bases stayed unmatched. Here the CDR3 reads CASTTGEGSYNEQFF. The DNA for the CDR3 is TGTGCCAGCACCACGGGGGAGGGCTCCTACAATGAGCAGTTCTTC.

This clonotype was detected many times. The chain recombines TRBV7-2 with TRBJ1-1; D gene ambiguous. The CDR3 length is 15 residues. The V gene lost 3 bases and the J gene lost 1 base, with 12 bases spanning the gap. Germline V gene lookup returns CDR1 SGHTA and CDR2 FQGNSA. The CDR3 sequence: CASSFYPGENTEAFF. CDR3 coding DNA: TGTGCCAGCAGCTTTTATCCAGGAGAGAACACTGAAGCTTTCTTT.

This clonotype was recorded at least ten times. The chain couples TRBV18 to TRBJ1-4; 7 positions agree with TRBD1. The CDR3 has 13 residues. V gave up 6 bases and J gave up 5 bases; unmatched junction bases: 3. Germline V lookup: CDR1 KGHSH, CDR2 LQKENI. The CDR3 sequence is CASSRGRNEKLFF. Written as DNA, the CDR3 is TGTGCCAGCTCCAGGGGGAGGAATGAAAAACTGTTTTTT.

This clonotype was observed many times. This chain connects TRBV11-3 to TRBJ2-7; tentatively, D is TRBD1 (6 bases). The CDR3 consists of 13 residues. Germline CDR1 is SGHNT and CDR2 is YENEEA. V was clipped by 2 bases and J by 7 bases, with 12 bases between them. The CDR3 loop is CASSLNRAGEQYF. The CDR3 coding sequence is TGTGCCAGCAGCTTAAACAGGGCGGGTGAGCAGTACTTC.

This clonotype was detected ten times or more. The CDR3 spells CASSRQGQGNYGYTF. The CDR3 nucleotides read TGTGCCAGCAGCCGGCAAGGACAGGGGAACTATGGCTACACCTTC. V is TRBV12-3 or TRBV12-4 and J is TRBJ1-2; 9 nucleotides agree with TRBD1. V gave up 6 bases and J gave up 2 bases; unmatched junction bases: 7. The CDR3 is 15 amino acids.

This clonotype was recorded a few times. The V call is TRBV20-1, the J call TRBJ1-4; D is undetermined. V was cut by 2 bases and J by 8 bases, with 12 bases left in between. CDR3 length equals 13 residues. The V gene's germline CDR1 is DFQATT and CDR2 SNEGSKA (reference sequence). DNA of the CDR3: TGCAGTGCTAGACGTGCGGATGAGGAAAAACTGTTTTTT. This sequence encodes CSARRADEEKLFF.

This clonotype appeared many times. The rearrangement links TRBV20-1 to TRBJ1-5; D unresolved. The ends were cut back, 6 bases at V and 2 bases at J, with 14 bases in the middle. CDR3 length equals 14 residues. Germline CDR1 reads DFQATT; CDR2 reads SNEGSKA (reference sequence). As DNA, the CDR3 is TGCAGTGCCCTTCTTACCCCCGGCAATCAGCCCCAGCATTTT. Translation gives CSALLTPGNQPQHF.

This chain connects TRBV15 to TRBJ2-2; the D is unclear. CDR1 is LNHNV, CDR2 YYDKDF, per germline (reference sequence). The CDR3 is 15 amino acids. V shed 1 base and J shed 3 bases, with 9 bases lying between them. This CDR3 is CATSRAHEDTGELFF. The CDR3 DNA follows: TGTGCCACCAGCAGAGCTCATGAAGACACCGGGGAGCTGTTTTTT.

This rearrangement joins TRBV12-5 to TRBJ2-1, with 12 bases that match TRBD2. Germline CDR1 is LGHNT and CDR2 is FRNRAP. There are 17 residues in the CDR3. V shed 0 bases and J 8 bases; nucleotides not matched to a gene: 8. CDR3 coding DNA: TGTGCTAGTGGTTTGGTACCCCTGACTAGCGGGGGACATGAGCAGTTCTTC. Amino acid sequence: CASGLVPLTSGGHEQFF.

This clonotype was counted many times. The chain recombines TRBV28 with TRBJ1-6; possible D gene TRBD1, 6 bases. CDR1 MDHEN and CDR2 SYDVKM come from the germline V gene. Between the trimmed V and J ends, which lost 6 bases and 10 bases, there was a span of 16 bases. The CDR3 extends over 14 amino acids. CDR3 residues: CASSQGTSYSPLHF. Here the CDR3 DNA reads TGTGCCAGCAGCCAAGGGACATCCTACTCACCCCTCCACTTT.

This clonotype was counted only a few times. The chain recombines TRBV3-1 with TRBJ1-1; no firm D call. This CDR3 has 13 amino acids. The germline V gene has CDR1 LGHDT and CDR2 YNNKEL (reference sequence). Trimming shortened V by 2 bases and J by 4 bases, and 8 bases separated the two germline ends. The CDR3 DNA is TGTGCCAGCAGCCAATTCAGGAGCACTGAAGCTTTCTTT. Its protein is CASSQFRSTEAFF.

This clonotype was recorded many times. V is TRBV7-2 and J is TRBJ1-4; D is unclear. The germline V gene has CDR1 SGHTA and CDR2 FQGNSA. CDR3 length equals 14 residues. Between the trimmed V and J ends, which lost 4 bases and 0 bases, there was a span of 6 bases. In DNA, the CDR3 is TGTGCCAGCAGCTGGACGGCAACTAATGAAAAACTGTTTTTT. It is translated as CASSWTATNEKLFF.